This T cell receptor (beta chain) was identified in a study of control samples from healthy donors and cancer patients. This clone was observed a handful of times. From germline, CDR1 is SGDLS and CDR2 YYNGEE. V lost 0 bases to trimming and J lost 6 bases, with 13 bases between them. The CDR3 sequence is 15 residues long. Libraries were prepared by immunoSEQ multiplex PCR; TCRdb keeps only in-frame clonotypes and omits some of them. The sample lists roughly 170,000 clones, 90% to 95% occurring once. The receptor was isolated from a man aged 18-30 years in good health. The sequenced sample was blood. This rearrangement joins TRBV9 to TRBJ2-1, with D hard to call. The CDR3 region has the DNA TGTGCCAGCAGCGTAGGAACCGTCCCCCTCAATGAGCAGTTCTTC. It codes for CASSVGTVPLNEQFF.